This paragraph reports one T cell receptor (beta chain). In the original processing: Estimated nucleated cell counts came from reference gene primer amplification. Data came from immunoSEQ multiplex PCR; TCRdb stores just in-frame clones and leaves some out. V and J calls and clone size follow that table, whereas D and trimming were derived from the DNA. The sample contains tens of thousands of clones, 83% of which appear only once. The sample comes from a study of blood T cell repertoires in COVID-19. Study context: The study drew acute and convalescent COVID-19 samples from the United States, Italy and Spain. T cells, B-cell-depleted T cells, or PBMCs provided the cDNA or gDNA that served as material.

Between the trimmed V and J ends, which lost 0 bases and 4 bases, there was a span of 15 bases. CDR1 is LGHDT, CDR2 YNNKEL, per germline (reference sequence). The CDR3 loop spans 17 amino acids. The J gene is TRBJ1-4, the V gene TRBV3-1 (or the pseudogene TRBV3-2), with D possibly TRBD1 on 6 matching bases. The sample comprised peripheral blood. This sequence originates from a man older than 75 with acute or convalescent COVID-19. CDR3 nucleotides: TGTGCCAGCAGCCAAGATTGCATCTCGGACAGTAATGAAAAACTGTTTTTT. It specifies CASSQDCISDSNEKLFF.